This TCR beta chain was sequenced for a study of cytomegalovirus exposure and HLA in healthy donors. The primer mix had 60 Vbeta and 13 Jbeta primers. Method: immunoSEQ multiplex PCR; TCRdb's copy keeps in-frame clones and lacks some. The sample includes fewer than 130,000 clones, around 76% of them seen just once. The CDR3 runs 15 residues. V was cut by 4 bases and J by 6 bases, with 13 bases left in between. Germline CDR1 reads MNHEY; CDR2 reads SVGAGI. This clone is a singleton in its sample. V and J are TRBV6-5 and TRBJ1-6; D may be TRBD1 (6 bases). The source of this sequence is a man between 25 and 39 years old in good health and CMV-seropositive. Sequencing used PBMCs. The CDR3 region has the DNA TGTGCCAGCAGTTTATGGACAGTTGGTAATTCACCCCTCCACTTT. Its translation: CASSLWTVGNSPLHF.